Each of the 11 T cell receptor beta chains below was sequenced from the same sample in a study of T cells in Graves' hyperthyroidism and ophthalmopathy. TCR beta CDR3 region amplification was performed from RNA transcripts. The TCR CDR3 first-round RT-PCR relied on the HTBI primer set. MiXCR, applied by TCRdb to the multiplex PCR reads, yields one record per CDR3 protein. The sample comprises a few hundred thousand distinct CDR3 sequences, around 13% of which are singletons, and 5.8% rests with the top ten. Sequencing was performed on blood. Source of these receptors: a woman in her thirties with Graves' hyperthyroidism that later progressed to Graves' ophthalmopathy.

In its sample, this clonotype was seen a few times. The rearrangement links TRBV5-6 to TRBJ2-7; D perhaps matches TRBD1 (5 bases). CDR3 size: 14 residues. V lost 3 bases, J lost 3 bases, and 13 bases lay in between. Per germline, CDR1 SGHDT and CDR2 YYEEEE. In nucleotides, the CDR3 is TGTGCCAGCAGCTGGGGCGACGGAAGCTACGAGCAGTACTTC. Translating it yields CASSWGDGSYEQYF.

At least ten counts were recorded for this clonotype. The V and J genes are TRBV9 and TRBJ2-3, with TRBD2 identical over 10 bases. CDR1 is SGDLS and CDR2 is YYNGEE in the germline V gene. V lost 3 bases and J lost 6; bases outside the gene matches: 1. The CDR3 sequence is 13 residues long. The CDR3 nucleotides are TGTGCCAGCAGCGGGACTAGCGGCGATACGCAGTATTTT. Translation gives CASSGTSGDTQYF.

For the CDR3, the DNA is TGTGCCAGCAGTGAGGTCCTACTGAAACAAGAGACCCAGTACTTC. Its translation: CASSEVLLKQETQYF. The chain carries TRBV2 and TRBJ2-5; D gene unclear. Germline CDR1 and CDR2: SNHLY and FYNNEI. The CDR3 loop spans 15 amino acids. Trimming removed 3 bases from V and 2 bases from J, with 13 bases in between.

This clonotype was observed many times. Here the CDR3 DNA reads TGTGCCAGCAGTGGGACTAGCGGGCCCTTCCCCTACGAGCAGTACTTC. As protein: CASSGTSGPFPYEQYF. The V and J genes are TRBV7-3 and TRBJ2-7; TRBD2 agrees at 12 bases. V shed 6 bases, J shed 2 bases, and the junction held 8 bases outside the gene matches. CDR1 is SGHTA, CDR2 FQGTGA, per germline. This CDR3 has 16 residues. Using reference TRBV7-3 and TRBJ2-7 for the parts outside the CDR3, the full variable domain is GAGVSQTPSNKVTEKGKYVELRCDPISGHTALYWYRQSLGQGPEFLIYFQGTGAADDSGLPNDRFFAVRPEGSVSTLKIQRTERGDSAVYLCASSGTSGPFPYEQYFGPGTRLTVT.

This clonotype occurred many times. The chain joins TRBV12-3 or TRBV12-4 to TRBJ2-1; 14 nucleotides agree with TRBD2. This CDR3 is 17 amino acids long. The V gene end was trimmed by 5 bases and the J gene end by 2 bases; junction bases not matched to a gene: 5. CDR3 region: CASSLRLAGGAYNEQFF. In DNA, the CDR3 is TGTGCCAGCAGTCTCCGACTAGCGGGAGGGGCCTACAATGAGCAGTTCTTC.

In this sample, this clonotype turned up many times. CDR3: CASTLSSGTGEDTQYF. The CDR3 coding sequence is TGTGCCAGCACCCTGTCTAGCGGGACAGGGGAAGATACGCAGTATTTT. This chain connects TRBV28 to TRBJ2-3; tentatively, D is TRBD1 (10 bases). Trimming cost V 7 bases and J 5 bases, with 22 bases left between them. The CDR3 is 16 residues long. CDR1 and CDR2 (germline): MDHEN, SYDVKM. The whole variable domain, filled in from reference TRBV28 and TRBJ2-3, reads DVKVTQSSRYLVKRTGEKVFLECVQDMDHENMFWYRQDPGLGLRLIYFSYDVKMKEKGDIPEGYSVSREKKERFSLILESASTNQTSMYLCASTLSSGTGEDTQYFGPGTRLTVL.

Worth noting for this clonotype: Just one base apart from a much larger clone, this may be a read error. The chain combines TRBV2 with TRBJ1-2; weak D call: TRBD1 (5 bases). Trimming pared 8 bases from V and 0 bases from J, leaving 25 bases between. The CDR3 runs to 18 residues. Germline CDR1 and CDR2: SNHLY and FYNNEI. CDR3 sequence: CASEKSILGRGSNYGYTF. In DNA form, the CDR3 reads TGTGCCAGCGAGAAAAGTATCTTAGGACGGGGGTCTAACTATGGCTACACCTTC. Looking up the rest from reference TRBV2 and TRBJ1-2 gives the full variable domain: EPEVTQTPSHQVTQMGQEVILRCVPISNHLYFYWYRQILGQKVEFLVSFYNNEISEKSEIFDDQFSVERPDGSNFTLKIRSTKLEDSAMYFCASEKSILGRGSNYGYTFGSGTRLTVV.

At least ten counts were recorded for this clonotype. This chain uses TRBV11-1 with TRBJ1-5, with D unclear. V was cut by 1 base and J by 8 bases, with 9 bases left in between. There are 13 residues in the CDR3. The germline V gene has CDR1 SGHAT and CDR2 FQDESV (reference sequence). This chain's CDR3 is CASSLDEGKPQHF. As DNA, the CDR3 is TGTGCCAGCAGCTTAGATGAGGGCAAGCCCCAGCATTTT.

The chain couples TRBV5-1 to TRBJ2-5, with 11 bases fitting TRBD1. CDR1 and CDR2 (germline): SGHRS, YFSETQ. The CDR3 consists of 15 residues. With V trimmed by 4 bases and J by 3 bases, 5 bases remained unmatched. CDR3 DNA: TGCGCCAGCAGCGGAGGACAGGGGGCGAAAGAGACCCAGTACTTC. Translating it yields CASSGGQGAKETQYF.

The gene calls are TRBV19 and TRBJ2-1; 7 nucleotides line up with TRBD1. The CDR3 spans 15 residues. The trim removed 5 bases at V and 3 bases at J, leaving 7 bases unmatched. The germline gives CDR1 LNHDA, CDR2 SQIVND (reference sequence). CDR3 sequence reads: CASSSNGQDYNEQFF. The CDR3 coding sequence is TGTGCCAGTAGTTCTAATGGACAGGACTACAATGAGCAGTTCTTC.

This clonotype has at least ten counts. This chain joins TRBV12-5 and TRBJ2-7; 10 positions match TRBD2. Looked up from germline, CDR1 is LGHNT and CDR2 is FRNRAP. CDR3 length: 14 residues. V shed 6 bases, J shed 1 base, and the junction held 3 bases outside the gene matches. The CDR3 sequence: CASGHSGGSYEQYF. The DNA for the CDR3 is TGTGCTAGTGGCCATAGCGGGGGGTCCTACGAGCAGTACTTC. Drawing the rest from reference TRBV12-5 and TRBJ2-7, the complete variable domain is DARVTQTPRHKVTEMGQEVTMRCQPILGHNTVFWYRQTMMQGLELLAYFRNRAPLDDSGMPKDRFSAEMPDATLATLKIQPSEPRDSAVYFCASGHSGGSYEQYFGPGTRLTVT.